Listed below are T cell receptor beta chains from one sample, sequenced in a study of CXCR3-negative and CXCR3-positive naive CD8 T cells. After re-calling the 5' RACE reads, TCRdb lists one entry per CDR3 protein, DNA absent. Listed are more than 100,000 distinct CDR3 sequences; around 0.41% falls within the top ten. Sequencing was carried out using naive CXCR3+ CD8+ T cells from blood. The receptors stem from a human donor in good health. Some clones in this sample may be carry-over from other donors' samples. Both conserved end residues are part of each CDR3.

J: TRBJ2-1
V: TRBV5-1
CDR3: CASSFSSPGGQFF

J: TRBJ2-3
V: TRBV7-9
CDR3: CASSYYPGLEDTQYF

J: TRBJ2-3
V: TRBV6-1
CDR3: CASSEATEYTDTQYF

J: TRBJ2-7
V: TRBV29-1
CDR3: CSVSSGGTYEQYF

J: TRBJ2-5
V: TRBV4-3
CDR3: CASSQWGTSGGQTTETQYF

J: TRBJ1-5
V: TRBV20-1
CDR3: CSATEQGNQPQHF

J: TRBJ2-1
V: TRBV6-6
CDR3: CASRVANEQFF

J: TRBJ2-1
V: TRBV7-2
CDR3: CASSLGLGGGEQFF

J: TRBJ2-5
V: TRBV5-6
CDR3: CASRLGASPGTQYF

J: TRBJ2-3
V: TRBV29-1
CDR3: CSVEDLYTQYF

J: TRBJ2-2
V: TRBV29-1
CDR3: CSLDFEGNTGELFF

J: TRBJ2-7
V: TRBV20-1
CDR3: CSASTVSSYEQYF

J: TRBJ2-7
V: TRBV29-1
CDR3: CSVEVDSWGAYEQYF

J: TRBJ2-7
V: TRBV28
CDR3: CASSYLFRGASYEQYF

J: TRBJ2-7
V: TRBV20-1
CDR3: CSASIQGAFYEQYF

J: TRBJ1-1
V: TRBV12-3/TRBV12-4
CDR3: CASSSSQGRAEAFF

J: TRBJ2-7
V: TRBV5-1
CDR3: CASSFGLAGDYEQYF

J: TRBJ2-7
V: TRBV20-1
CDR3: CSASAGRQYEQYF

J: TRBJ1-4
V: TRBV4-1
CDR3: CASSQARMLNEKLFF

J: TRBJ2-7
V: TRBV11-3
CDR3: CASSDFPANSYEQYF

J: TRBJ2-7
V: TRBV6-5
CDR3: CASRPGQSFSYEQYF

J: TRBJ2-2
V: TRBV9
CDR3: CASSVGVNTGELFF

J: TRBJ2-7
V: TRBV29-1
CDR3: CSVYRAGLNEQYF

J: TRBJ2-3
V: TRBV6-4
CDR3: CASSDSAGSTDTQYF

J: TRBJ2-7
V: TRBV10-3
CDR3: CAISGKTTGAEYYEQYF

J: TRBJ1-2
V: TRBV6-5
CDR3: CASSSPGDRSGYGYTF

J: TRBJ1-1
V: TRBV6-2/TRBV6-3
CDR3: CASRPLTGFDTEAFF

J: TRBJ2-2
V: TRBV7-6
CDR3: CASSDGQGGRIGELFF

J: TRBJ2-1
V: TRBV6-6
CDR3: CASSYVAFSSYNEQFF

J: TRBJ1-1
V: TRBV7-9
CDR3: CASSPGWDTEAFF

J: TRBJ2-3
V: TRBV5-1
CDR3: CASSSEGTWVTDTQYF

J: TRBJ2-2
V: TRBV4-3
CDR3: CASRNHGDTGELFF

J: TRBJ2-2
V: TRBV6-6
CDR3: CASSYLPGLGLYSGELFF

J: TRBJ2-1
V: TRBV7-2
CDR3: CASSLVAGGLSEQFF

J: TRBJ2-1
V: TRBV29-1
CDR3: CSVDRVDEQFF

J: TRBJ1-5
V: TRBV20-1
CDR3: CSARMRLTGTNQPQHF

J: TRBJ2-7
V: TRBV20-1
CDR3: CSAEGFSSSYEQYF

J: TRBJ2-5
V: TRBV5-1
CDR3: CASSLESSETQYF

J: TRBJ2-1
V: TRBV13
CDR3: CASSLGALYNEQFF

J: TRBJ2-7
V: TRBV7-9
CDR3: CASSWTGVPYEQYF

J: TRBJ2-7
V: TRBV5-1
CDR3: CASSLLAGSSYEQYF

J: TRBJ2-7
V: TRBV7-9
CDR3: CASSESGISYEQYF

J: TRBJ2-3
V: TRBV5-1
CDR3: CASSSGLWDTQYF

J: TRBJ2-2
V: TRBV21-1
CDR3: CASSGRGAGHTYNTGELFF

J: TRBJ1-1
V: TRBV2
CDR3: CASSENLGTALMAEAFF

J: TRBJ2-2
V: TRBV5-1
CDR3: CASRGENTGELFF

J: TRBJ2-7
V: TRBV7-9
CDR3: CASSLAQGYEQYF

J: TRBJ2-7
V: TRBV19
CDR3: CASSWASGTRTYEQYF